This T cell receptor (beta chain) was retrieved from a study of cytomegalovirus exposure and HLA in healthy donors (dated by TCRdb to 2016 to 2017). Looking at the study overall: An earlier analysis of 587 of the donors reported about 300 Gb of sequence data and some 110 million unique TCR beta sequences obtained from about 200 million T cells. An early release that covered some 630 HLA-typed donors contained approximately 320 gigabases of sequencing data and 75 million to 100 million unique TCR sequences. Among the approximately 400 genotyped donors, under 90% belonged to the genetic ancestry cluster associated with self-reported Caucasian donors. The study aimed to test whether cataloging public T cell receptors could reveal signatures of past pathogen exposure. Using immunosequencing, the study profiled T cell repertoires from 500 to 800 subjects and related those repertoires to cytomegalovirus serostatus. A separate validation cohort of roughly 130 different subjects was used in addition to the roughly 640-subject first cohort. To predict cytomegalovirus infection status, the study combined high-throughput TCR immunosequencing, statistical association of individual TCRs with disease status, and machine learning. A later analysis re-analyzed previously published TCR beta repertoires from roughly 690 donors and added high-resolution HLA genotyping to study TCR occurrence patterns. Rather than using new phenotypic data, the later analysis identified candidate immune exposures from TCR beta sequences and from how often those sequences occurred across donors. An earlier analysis of 587 of the donors used high-throughput TCR beta sequencing to judge whether each TCR beta V gene segment behaved as functional or pseudogenic. Alongside the repertoire data, information on donor age, sex, ethnicity and CMV serostatus was compiled. In a later genetic analysis, genome-wide SNP genotypes for about three fifths of the roughly 670 donors were used, and that subset was treated as a discovery cohort. All discovery cohort repertoires had been generated on a single sequencing platform. HLA typing included class I and class II loci at four-digit resolution. Typing coverage differed by locus: A, B, C, DRB1 and DQB1 were typed in roughly 620-640 donors, DQA1 in approximately 520, DPA1 in some 570, and DPB1 in 400 to 480. A few DR-DQ haplotypes were treated as single units for association and clustering because of strong linkage in the cohort. On average, roughly 250,000 unique TCR beta nucleotide sequences were sequenced per donor among 300 to 500 genotyped donors of the cohort, with 15% to 20% of those sequences being non-productive.

Details on this clone: The target of this receptor is not known. Within one base of it there is no much larger clone, and no base qualities were kept.

Beyond this particular receptor, the publication reports: In a later analysis, about 17,000 TCR beta sequences were associated with specific HLA alleles at a false discovery rate of 0.05. The presence/absence analyses assumed that sequencing depth was roughly uniform across donors, and that assumption may not be true. According to a later analysis, most CMV-associated TCR beta chains appeared to be HLA-restricted, and the HLA associations seemed to be driven largely by CMV exposure. The 87-base-pair reads could not distinguish some IMGT-functional V segments, including TRBV6-2 and TRBV6-3, so those segments were excluded. According to a later analysis, TCR association rates differed among HLA loci, with DRB1 alleles showing the most associated TCRs and HLA-C alleles showing the fewest. Because counts were too low, under 20 rarely observed V segments, including chromosome 9 orphons, were left out of the earlier analysis of 587 of the donors. Compared with the 666-donor mean, donors in an Asian-associated ancestry cluster had fewer N-insertions in productive TCRs, according to a later genetic analysis. A later analysis found that HLA-associated TCR beta chains were more clonally expanded and had lower generation probabilities than equally common non-associated chains. A later analysis reported that several top co-occurrence clusters appeared linked to parvovirus B19, influenza, CMV and Epstein-Barr virus. A cluster of highly shared sequence variants was judged likely to be a technical artifact of the sequencing pipeline. Most TCR sequences were observed very rarely across donors, whereas some public TCRs were present in many individuals. In the study, some 160 TCR beta chains were listed as associated with cytomegalovirus. Correlated functional status among segregating V segments might reflect linkage disequilibrium, but an unknown experimental factor could not be ruled out. In vitro tests confirmed that a few of the cytomegalovirus-associated TCR beta chains recognize cytomegalovirus antigens. The only immune exposure information available for the cohort was CMV serostatus. According to the authors, the approach could potentially be generalized to other disease states and immunological phenotypes. Cytomegalovirus status was reported to be diagnosed by the classifier with high specificity and sensitivity in both the original and validation cohorts. Strong co-occurrence of HLA alleles, especially DR and DQ, made assigning TCR associations to individual alleles difficult. A further reported finding was that TCR beta sequences accurately predicted the HLA-A and HLA-B alleles for most subjects in the first cohort. Because some donors lacked HLA typing at each locus, the association tests relied only on the typed subset. In an earlier analysis of more than 450 of the donors, most TCR beta V segments were observed in productive rearrangements about 90% or about 30% of the time, broadly matching IMGT annotations. In this cohort, only TCR beta chains were sequenced, and detectable features were limited by the absence of alpha or paired-chain data. V-gene and J-gene trimming of TCR beta chains was associated with a missense DCLRE1C variant in a later genetic analysis, and the association was replicated in an independent cohort.

Its CDR3 holds 14 amino acids, cysteine through phenylalanine. Only CDR3 DNA remains: 42 bases, in frame from the first base. The junction shows trimming of 5 bases on V and 6 bases on J, plus 18 bases between the germline ends. The germline V gene encodes CDR1 SGHRS and CDR2 YFSETQ. The cohort comprised 670 or so healthy bone marrow donors. All cohort members were sampled while nominally healthy, although unrecorded immune exposures were likely present. The donor tested CMV seronegative, placing the donor among the 350 to 400 seronegative members of the cohort. A peripheral blood sample was provided by each donor, and peripheral blood mononuclear cells were used for TCR beta sequencing. Genomic DNA was extracted from the blood cell samples with the Qiagen DNeasy Blood Extraction Kit. The method behind the library was the immunoSEQ multiplex PCR assay. A mixture of 60 forward primers for TCR Vbeta segments and 13 reverse primers for TCR Jbeta segments was used in the multiplex PCR. The CDR3 region of rearranged TCR beta genes was amplified from genomic DNA with a multiplex PCR assay. On the Illumina HiSeq System, the amplified TCR beta libraries were sequenced as 87-base-pair reads. Under the source paper's analysis protocol: A later analysis tallied around 80 million unique TCR beta chains across the 600 to 700 repertoires, and approximately 12 million of those chains were shared by two or more donors. A nearest-neighbor algorithm error-corrected the raw reads and collapsed the reads into unique sequences, merging closely related sequences to remove PCR and sequencing errors. To assign V, D and J gene segments, CDR3 sequences were aligned to IMGT reference sequences. Each retained sequence needed at least a six-nucleotide match to both a V gene segment and a J gene segment. A rearrangement counted as productive if the CDR3 had no stop codons and remained in frame with V and J, and every other rearrangement counted as non-productive. CDR3 was defined by IMGT convention, running from the second conserved V-encoded cysteine to the conserved J-encoded phenylalanine. The earlier analysis of 587 of the donors excluded sequences that lacked an unambiguous match to a single V gene segment. In an earlier analysis of approximately 590 of the donors, V segments were called functional above 56.7% productive rearrangements and were called segregating when the between-donor standard deviation exceeded 5%. To diagnose cytomegalovirus status from the catalog of TCR beta chain sequences, a statistical classification framework was built. In a later analysis, V and J genes were assigned by comparing TCR nucleotide sequences against IMGT/GENE-DB human TR gene sequences. The TCRdist pipeline was used in a later analysis to assign CDR3 sequences and most-parsimonious VDJ recombination scenarios. In a later analysis, every TCR beta chain was defined by the combination of its CDR3 amino acid sequence and its V-gene family, and reads without a unique V-gene family were dropped. As a way to deal with suspected cross-contamination and a sequencing artifact, a later analysis dropped more than 500 nucleotide sequences that were highly shared and had low generation probability. In a later analysis, a clonal expansion index for each public chain was calculated from normalized within-repertoire ranks of inferred template counts. In a later analysis, generation probabilities were computed using a VDJ recombination model fitted to out-of-frame rearrangements, and the results were checked against IGoR. In a later analysis, hypergeometric tests were used to score TCR-TCR, TCR-HLA and TCR-CMV co-occurrence, with a repertoire-size bias correction applied to TCR pairs. In a later analysis, false discovery rates were estimated by permuting HLA or CMV assignments 20 times. A later analysis grouped co-occurring TCRs with DBSCAN, adding TCRdist sequence similarity when clustering within HLA-allele-positive subsets. Repertoires with fewer than 30,000 or more than 120,000 public chains were left out of co-occurrence clustering, as were about 5 repertoires with anomalous nucleotide sharing. Imported from immuneACCESS, the table was reduced by TCRdb to in-frame sequences with V and J called. These copies leave out some clones; in studies compared against another copy, an unresolved V gene accounts for under half, and the cause of the remainder is not known. For V, J and clone size, that table is used; D and trimming come from the DNA. The sample table lists approximately 170,000 clones, 82% of them with a count of one. Together, the top ten hold approximately 1.5% of the sample.

The chain joins TRBV5-1 to TRBJ2-7, and possibly TRBD2, on 6 matching bases. The clonotype comes from a male donor in good health and CMV-seronegative. Specimen: PBMCs. The DNA sequence reads TGCGCCAGCAGGCCGGAGGGCCGACCGGGCGAGCAGTACTTC. Protein translation: CASRPEGRPGEQYF.